The sequence of this T cell receptor (beta chain) was determined in a study of T-cell reconstitution after alpha-beta-depleted transplantation in children. V gave up 2 bases and J gave up 4 bases, with 16 bases separating them. The CDR3 consists of 16 residues. A library of TCRbeta sequences, prepared with unique molecular identifiers, was generated. In TCRdb, the PCR reads were re-called with MiXCR into one record per CDR3 protein. The sample shows almost 500,000 distinct CDR3 sequences, under 15% of them seen only once. This sequence originates from a human donor who donated a stem cell graft to a child with combined immunodeficiency. V usage is TRBV12-3 or TRBV12-4 and J usage is TRBJ2-3; tentatively, D is TRBD2 (6 bases). This sample comprised PBMCs from the stem cell graft donor, obtained from the stem cell graft. In DNA, the CDR3 is TGTGCCAGCAGTTTATATAGGCTAGCGCGGTCAGATACGCAGTATTTT. Its protein product is CASSLYRLARSDTQYF.